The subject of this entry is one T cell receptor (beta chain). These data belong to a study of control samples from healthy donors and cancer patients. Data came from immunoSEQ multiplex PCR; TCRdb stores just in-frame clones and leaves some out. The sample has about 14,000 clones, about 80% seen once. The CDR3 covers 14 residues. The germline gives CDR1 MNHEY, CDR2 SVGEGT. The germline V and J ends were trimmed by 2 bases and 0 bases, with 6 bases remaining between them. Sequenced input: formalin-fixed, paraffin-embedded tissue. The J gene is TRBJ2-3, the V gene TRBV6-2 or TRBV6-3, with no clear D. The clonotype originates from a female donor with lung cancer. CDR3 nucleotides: TGTGCCAGCAGTTACAAGACTAGCACAGATACGCAGTATTTT. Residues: CASSYKTSTDTQYF.